The T cell receptor (beta chain) described here comes from a study of CD4 T cells in relation to SARS-CoV-2 and coronaviruses (dated by TCRdb to the early 2020s). With regard to the full study: Shared crossreactive spike epitopes were mapped to their HLA restriction using patient-derived lymphoblastoid cell lines. Samples from a few pre-COVID donors and the naive versus memory experiments were sequenced with the Adaptive Biotechnologies TCR-sequencing kit; other data were Illumina-based. The study assessed, at the TCR clonotype level, memory CD4+ T cell crossreactivity between SARS-CoV-2 and common cold coronavirus spike proteins. A different, Illumina-based TCR-beta assay was used to sequence expansion assays from other donors in the study. Study-wide conclusions, independent of this receptor: Naive versus memory sequencing indicated the assay detects memory recall responses rather than primary responses primed during culture. Crossreactive clones showed significantly weaker SARS-CoV-2-driven expansion than monoreactive clones, consistent with antigenic imprinting. The study was limited by small numbers of patients and tested TCRs. Memory CD4+ clonotypes crossrecognizing SARS-CoV-2 and at least one common cold coronavirus spike were found in approximately 60% of donors. No donor contributed both pre-pandemic and post-infection samples, which limited tracing the source of pre-existing responses. Crossreactivity analysis was centred on spike protein, so crossreactivity against other viral proteins was not assessed.

A remark on this clone: Its antigen has not been determined. It has no much larger one-base neighbor in the sample; base qualities were not kept.

CD4+ T cells from unexposed donors were collected before the COVID-19 pandemic (2011-2018). Naive and memory CD4+ T cells were separated from cryopreserved PBMCs through CD4 enrichment, which was followed by EasySep naive CD4+ T cell enrichment. Leukapheresis product for the unexposed donors was bought commercially. Ficoll-Paque PLUS gradient centrifugation was used to isolate PBMCs from leukapheresis product or whole blood. PBMCs were either used fresh in the expansion assay or cryopreserved at -140 degrees C. The QIAamp Micro DNA Kit was used to extract genomic DNA from the CD4+ T cells. Deep-resolution immunoSEQ TCR-beta sequencing was performed on DNA from uncultured naive and memory CD4+ T cells. Processing in the source paper ran as follows. During preprocessing, nonproductive sequences were removed, as were CDR3s that did not start with C, did not end with F or W, or were shorter than 7 amino acids. Cultured and uncultured naive and memory CD4+ repertoires were searched for previously identified spike- and CEF-reactive CDR3s. CDR3 homology was quantified as pairwise Levenshtein distance, calculated with the stringdist R package after three terminal residues were trimmed from each end. TCRdb took this table from immuneACCESS and kept in-frame rearrangements with V and J called. Such tables lack part of the clones; where checked against another copy, unresolved V genes explain under half of the gap, and the rest is unexplained. The DNA gave D and trimming, while V, J and clone size come from that table. In this sample the table shows about 60,000 clones, approximately 94% of which occur a single time. The ten largest clones represent around 0.14% of the sample.

The clonotype comes from a human donor in good health. The sample was naive CD4+ T cells from PBMCs. In the paper's terms, the cell subset or site label means: naive CD4+ T cells isolated by negative enrichment.

The nucleotide sequence is given as TGTGCCACCAGCAGAGCGGCTAGCGGGCCGAACACCGGGGAGCTGTTTTTT. Its translation reads: CATSRAASGPNTGELFF. The chain couples TRBV15 to TRBJ2-2, with TRBD2 identical over 8 junction bases. The germline V gene (reference sequence) gives CDR1 as LNHNV and CDR2 as YYDKDF. The CDR3, cysteine through phenylalanine, is 17 amino acids long. This entry keeps only the CDR3 DNA: 51 bases, framed from base 1. Ends trimmed: V by 1 base, J by 0 bases; bases unmatched to a gene: 4.